The 18 T cell receptor beta chains in this list originate from one sample, sequenced in a study of T-cell reconstitution after alpha-beta-depleted transplantation in children. It was with unique molecular identifiers that the TCRbeta library was prepared. MiXCR, run by TCRdb on the PCR reads, gives a single entry per CDR3 protein. The table shows nearly 350,000 distinct CDR3 sequences, with under 20% occurring only once. The sequencing used PBMCs, mostly from graft donor cells, collected 360 days after TCRalphabeta/CD19-depleted stem cell transplant. The receptors originated from a male patient aged 2-10 years who had a stem cell transplant for acute lymphoblastic leukemia, so the T cells may come from the graft donor.

This clonotype has ten or more counts. The genes are TRBV4-1 and TRBJ2-2, with 7 bases identical to TRBD2. V shed 1 base and J 6 bases; nucleotides not matched to a gene: 5. The CDR3 has 15 residues. Per germline, CDR1 MGHRA and CDR2 YSYEKL. The CDR3 is CASSQGGRGSGELFF. DNA for the CDR3: TGCGCCAGCAGCCAAGGCGGGAGAGGGTCCGGGGAGCTGTTTTTT.

This clonotype has just a few counts. This sequence joins TRBV27 and TRBJ2-5; D is unresolved. Per the germline V gene, CDR1 is MNHEY and CDR2 is SMNVEV (reference sequence). The length of the CDR3 is 13 residues. The V gene lost 3 bases and the J gene lost 5 bases, with 10 bases spanning the gap. CDR3 sequence (DNA): TGTGCCAGCAGTTTTAGGTTTGGGGAGACCCAGTACTTC. It encodes CASSFRFGETQYF.

The chain has TRBV4-3 and TRBJ2-1; D is perhaps TRBD2 (5 bases). Trimming stripped 1 base from V and 0 bases from J, with 13 bases between. CDR1 LGHNA and CDR2 YSLEER come from the germline V gene. The CDR3 covers 17 residues. DNA of the CDR3: TGCGCCAGCAGCCAAGCCCTTACTAGTGACTCCTACAATGAGCAGTTCTTC. Encoded protein: CASSQALTSDSYNEQFF.

This clonotype was counted between two and nine times. V is TRBV12-3 or TRBV12-4 and J is TRBJ1-1; D uncertain. The CDR3 is 15 amino acids. Between the trimmed V and J ends, which lost 4 bases and 2 bases, there was a span of 14 bases. The CDR3 DNA sequence: TGTGCCAGCAGTTCGATGGTCCTGGGTAACACTGAAGCTTTCTTT. It translates to CASSSMVLGNTEAFF.

J is TRBJ2-7 and V is TRBV28; D call uncertain. The CDR3 consists of 13 residues. Germline V gene lookup returns CDR1 MDHEN and CDR2 SYDVKM. With 3 bases removed from V and 2 bases from J, the gap between germline ends came to 8 bases. CDR3 residues: CASSFQAPYEQYF. The CDR3 nucleotides are TGTGCCAGCAGTTTCCAGGCCCCCTACGAGCAGTACTTC.

This clonotype turned up a few times. CDR3 residues: CASSQDRTSHDEQYF. CDR3 nucleotides: TGCGCCAGCAGCCAAGATAGGACCAGCCATGACGAGCAGTACTTC. J is TRBJ2-7 and V is TRBV4-3, with D unresolved. CDR1 LGHNA and CDR2 YSLEER come from the germline V gene. Trimming cost V 0 bases and J 5 bases, with 14 bases left between them. This CDR3 has 15 amino acids.

J is TRBJ1-2 and V is TRBV20-1; D may be TRBD1 (6 bases). The germline gives CDR1 DFQATT, CDR2 SNEGSKA (reference sequence). The V gene lost 6 bases and the J gene lost 7 bases, with 15 bases spanning the gap. The CDR3 extends over 12 amino acids. The chain's CDR3 is CSAETGGAGYTF. CDR3 bases: TGCAGTGCCGAGACAGGCGGAGCTGGCTACACCTTC.

The chain carries TRBV3-1 and TRBJ2-5; 15 bases match TRBD2. CDR3 size: 18 residues. Germline CDR1 LGHDT, CDR2 YNNKEL (reference sequence). With V trimmed by 2 bases and J by 2 bases, 6 bases remained unmatched. DNA of the CDR3: TGTGCCAGCAGCCAAACAGGGACTAGCGGGAGGCTTCAAGAGACCCAGTACTTC. As protein: CASSQTGTSGRLQETQYF.

This sequence joins TRBV29-1 and TRBJ2-5, with a weak D call TRBD2 (6 bases). The V gene's germline CDR1 is SQVTM and CDR2 ANQGSEA. CDR3 size: 13 residues. Between the trimmed V and J ends, which lost 3 bases and 3 bases, there was a span of 11 bases. CDR3: CSVEAGPEETQYF. CDR3 DNA sequence: TGCAGCGTTGAGGCGGGACCCGAAGAGACCCAGTACTTC.

The J gene is TRBJ2-7, the V gene TRBV12-3 or TRBV12-4; 12 bases map to TRBD2. J lost 0 bases, V lost 3 bases, and 3 bases had no gene match. CDR3 size: 16 residues. This CDR3 reads CASSFSTSGSSYEQYF. As DNA, the CDR3 is TGTGCCAGCAGTTTTTCGACTAGCGGGAGCTCCTACGAGCAGTACTTC.

The J gene is TRBJ2-3, the V gene TRBV20-1; 10 bases are shared with TRBD2. The germline gives CDR1 DFQATT, CDR2 SNEGSKA (reference sequence). With 0 bases clipped from V and 1 base from J, the junction kept 4 bases outside the gene matches. This CDR3 has 16 residues. This chain's CDR3 is CSARDWLAGGTDTQYF. CDR3 sequence (DNA): TGCAGTGCTAGAGATTGGCTAGCGGGGGGCACAGATACGCAGTATTTT.

The chain employs TRBV5-1 and TRBJ2-3; D not certain. The germline V gene encodes CDR1 SGHRS and CDR2 YFSETQ. CDR3 length: 13 residues. Trimming pared 0 bases from V and 5 bases from J, leaving 7 bases between. CDR3 sequence: CASSLGLKDTQYF. CDR3 nucleotides: TGCGCCAGCAGCTTGGGATTAAAAGATACGCAGTATTTT.

The V gene is TRBV29-1, the J gene TRBJ2-1; the match to TRBD2 covers 7 bases. Germline V gene data show CDR1 as SQVTM and CDR2 as ANQGSEA. Losses at the gene ends were 6 bases for V and 0 bases for J; bases not matched to a gene: 5. CDR3 length: 14 residues. The CDR3 sequence is CSVARTSSYNEQFF. CDR3 sequence (DNA): TGCAGCGTGGCCCGGACTAGCTCCTACAATGAGCAGTTCTTC.

This clonotype has more than one count but fewer than ten. The genes are TRBV4-3 and TRBJ2-1; TRBD2 is a possible D gene (5 bases). Trimming left V 0 bases short and J 9 bases short, with 12 bases between. The germline gives CDR1 LGHNA, CDR2 YSLEER. This CDR3 comprises 14 residues. This CDR3 is CASSQDQREPEQFF. The CDR3 DNA reads as TGCGCCAGCAGCCAAGATCAAAGGGAGCCTGAGCAGTTCTTC.

This clonotype was found many times. The CDR3 loop is CSALGRASYNEQFF. CDR3 coding DNA: TGCAGCGCCCTCGGGCGGGCCTCCTACAATGAGCAGTTCTTC. This chain joins TRBV29-1 and TRBJ2-1; D might be TRBD2 (5 bases). CDR3 length: 14 residues. Germline CDR1 and CDR2: SQVTM and ANQGSEA. Trimming cost V 7 bases and J 0 bases, with 13 bases left between them.

This clonotype was observed at least ten times. The chain couples TRBV20-1 to TRBJ1-2; tentative D call: TRBD1 (6 bases). Germline V CDR1 and CDR2: DFQATT, SNEGSKA (reference sequence). CDR3 size: 14 residues. Trimming removed 5 bases from V and 4 bases from J, with 17 bases in between. The CDR3 loop is CSAFTGRGTYGYTF. CDR3 nucleotide sequence: TGCAGTGCTTTTACAGGGCGAGGAACCTATGGCTACACCTTC.

The chain recombines TRBV7-9 with TRBJ2-7, with 7 positions matching TRBD2. CDR1 is SEHNR and CDR2 is FQNEAQ in the germline V gene (reference sequence). CDR3 length equals 14 residues. Losses at the gene ends were 5 bases for V and 1 base for J; bases not matched to a gene: 5. This CDR3 reads CASSPLAVSYEQYF. In DNA form, the CDR3 reads TGTGCCAGCAGCCCGCTAGCGGTTTCCTACGAGCAGTACTTC.

This clonotype was counted between two and nine times. V gene TRBV5-1 combines with J gene TRBJ1-3, with 8 bases that match TRBD1. CDR1 is SGHRS, CDR2 YFSETQ, per germline. V gave up 0 bases and J gave up 3 bases; unmatched junction bases: 5. The CDR3 consists of 16 residues. The CDR3 bases are TGCGCCAGCAGCTTGGAGCAGGGGGCGGTTGGAAACACCATATATTTT. Its translation: CASSLEQGAVGNTIYF.